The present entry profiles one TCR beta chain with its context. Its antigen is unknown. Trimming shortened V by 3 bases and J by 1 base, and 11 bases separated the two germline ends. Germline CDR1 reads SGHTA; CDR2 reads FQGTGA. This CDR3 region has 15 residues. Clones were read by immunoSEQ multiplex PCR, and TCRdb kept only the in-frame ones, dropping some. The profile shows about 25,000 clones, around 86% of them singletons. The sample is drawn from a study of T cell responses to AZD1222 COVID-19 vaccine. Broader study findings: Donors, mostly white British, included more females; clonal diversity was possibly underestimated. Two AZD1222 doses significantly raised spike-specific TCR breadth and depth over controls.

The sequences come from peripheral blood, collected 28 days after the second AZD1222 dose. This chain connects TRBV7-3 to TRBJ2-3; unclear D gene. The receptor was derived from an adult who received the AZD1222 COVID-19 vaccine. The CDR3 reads CASSLWARGTDTQYF. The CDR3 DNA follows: TGTGCCAGCAGCTTGTGGGCTAGAGGCACAGATACGCAGTATTTT.